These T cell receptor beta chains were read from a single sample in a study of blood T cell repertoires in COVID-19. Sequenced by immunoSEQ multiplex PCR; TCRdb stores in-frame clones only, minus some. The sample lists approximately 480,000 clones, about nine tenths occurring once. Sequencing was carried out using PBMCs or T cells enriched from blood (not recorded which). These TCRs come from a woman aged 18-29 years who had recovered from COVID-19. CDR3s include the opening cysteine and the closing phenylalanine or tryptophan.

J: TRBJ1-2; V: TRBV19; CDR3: CATLDRDTSQDGYTF
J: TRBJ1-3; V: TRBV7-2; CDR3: CASSLGGLRGNTIYF
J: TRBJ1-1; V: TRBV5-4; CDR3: CASSLDRGADNEAFF
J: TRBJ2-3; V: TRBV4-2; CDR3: CASSQVISGGSTDTQYF
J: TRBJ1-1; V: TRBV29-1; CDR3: CSVGRDSNTEAFF
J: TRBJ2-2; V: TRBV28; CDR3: CASWAGANTGELFF
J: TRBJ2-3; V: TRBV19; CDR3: CASSSGTWGDADTQYF
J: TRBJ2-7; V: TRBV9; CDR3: CASSVEGGGGQGYEQYF
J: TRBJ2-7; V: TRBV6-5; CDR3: CATERGLAYEQYF
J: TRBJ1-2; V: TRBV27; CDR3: CASSTLGQGAYGYTF
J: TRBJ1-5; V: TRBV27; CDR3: CASSPSGESNQPQHF
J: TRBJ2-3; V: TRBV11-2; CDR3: CASSSPPESGLATDTQYF
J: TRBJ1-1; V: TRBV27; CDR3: CASSSGWQGEATEAFF
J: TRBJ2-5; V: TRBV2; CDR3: CASSERDSQETQYF
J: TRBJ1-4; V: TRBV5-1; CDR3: CASSLFGGPGEKLFF
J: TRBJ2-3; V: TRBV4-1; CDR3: CASSSPDTQYF
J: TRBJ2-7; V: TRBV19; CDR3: CASGANEQYF
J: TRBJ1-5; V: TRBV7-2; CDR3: CASSFGQNNQPQHF
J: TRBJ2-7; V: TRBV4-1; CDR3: CASSPIRTGPYEQYF
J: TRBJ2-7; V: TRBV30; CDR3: CAWSGGVSYEQYF
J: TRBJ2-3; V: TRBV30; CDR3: CAWSNGLGPDTQYF
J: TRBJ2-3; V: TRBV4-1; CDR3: CASSPGVERFTDTQYF
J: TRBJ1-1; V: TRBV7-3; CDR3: CASSSQGSNTEAFF
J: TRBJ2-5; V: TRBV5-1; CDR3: CASSDTRRGSKETQYF
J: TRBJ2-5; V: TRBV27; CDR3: CASSRDRGSEETQYF
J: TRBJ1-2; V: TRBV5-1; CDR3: CATRDADRKEGYTF
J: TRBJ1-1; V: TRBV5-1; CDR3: CASSLGTGKNTEAFF
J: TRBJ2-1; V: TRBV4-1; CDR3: CASSREGRINEQFF
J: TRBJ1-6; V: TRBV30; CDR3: CAWSLGYNSPLHF
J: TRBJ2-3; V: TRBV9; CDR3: CASSVGGGSSDTQYF
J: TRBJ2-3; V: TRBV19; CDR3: CASSIRSGTDTQYF
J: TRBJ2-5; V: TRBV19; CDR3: CASSIGTGGEETQYF
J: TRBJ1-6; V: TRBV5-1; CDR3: CASSPSGQVDNSPLHF
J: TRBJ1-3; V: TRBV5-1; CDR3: CASSLGDKGNTIYF
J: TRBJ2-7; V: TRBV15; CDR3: CATSRGQTSSYEQYF
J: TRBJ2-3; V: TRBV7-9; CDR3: CASSLETLTQYF
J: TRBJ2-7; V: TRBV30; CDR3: CAWSVEGGNEQYF
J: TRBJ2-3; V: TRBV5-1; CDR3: CASTSQIAGAADTQYF
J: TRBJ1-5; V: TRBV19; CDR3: CASSWDLGGQVNQPQHF
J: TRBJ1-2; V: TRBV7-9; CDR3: CASSLVGDGYTF
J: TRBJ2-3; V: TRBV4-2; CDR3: CASSQEGRGGRGDTQYF
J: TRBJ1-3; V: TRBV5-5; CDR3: CASGRGNNAGAGNTIYF
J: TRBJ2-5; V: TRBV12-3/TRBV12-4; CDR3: CASSSGYEETQYF
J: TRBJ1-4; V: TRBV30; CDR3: CAWSSTGVDEKLFF
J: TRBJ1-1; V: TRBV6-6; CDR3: CASRRGLGSTEAFF
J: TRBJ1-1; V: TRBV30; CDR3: CAWSSGGYTEAFF
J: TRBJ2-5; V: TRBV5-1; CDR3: CASTPGGEQETQYF
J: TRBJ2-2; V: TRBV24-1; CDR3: CATSDGGLAGGATGELFF
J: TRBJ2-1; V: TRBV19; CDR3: CASSMADSGSSYNEQFF
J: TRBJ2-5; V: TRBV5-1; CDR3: CASSFQGAETQYF
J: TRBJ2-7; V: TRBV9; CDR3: CASSPNDARKYF
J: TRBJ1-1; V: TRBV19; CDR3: CASGIDRATEAFF
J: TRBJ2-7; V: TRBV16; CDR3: CASSPPGGDLEQYF
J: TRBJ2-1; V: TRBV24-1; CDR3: CATSGSDNEQFF
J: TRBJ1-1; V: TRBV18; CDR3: CASSPLEGGVGTEAFF